The T cell receptor (beta chain) under discussion was sequenced for a study of blood T cell repertoires in COVID-19. Study-wide context: Collection of acute and convalescent COVID-19 samples took place in the United States, Italy and Spain.

Authors' methods: Amplification with reference gene primers provided the estimates of nucleated cell counts. Assay: immunoSEQ multiplex PCR; the TCRdb copy retains only in-frame clones and omits some. The V and J calls and clone size come from that table; D and trimming were worked out from the DNA. The sample contains about 70,000 clones, 60% to 80% of which appear only once. This clone is a singleton in its sample. The receptor comes from a human donor in a cohort sampled during active COVID-19. Material: peripheral blood.

The CDR3 loop is CASSVGGQGAYEQYF. DNA of the CDR3: TGTGCCAGCAGCGTGGGGGGACAGGGGGCCTACGAGCAGTACTTC. This chain joins TRBV5-4 and TRBJ2-7; 11 positions agree with TRBD1. J was trimmed by 2 bases and V by 4 bases; bases with no gene match: 5. Germline loops: CDR1 SGHNT, CDR2 YYREEE (reference sequence). This CDR3 contains 15 residues.